In its sample, the clone carrying this T cell receptor (beta chain) was seen a few times. TCRdb's table, derived via immunoSEQ multiplex PCR, lists solely in-frame clones and lacks some. The sample lists 180,000 or so clones; 87% were seen once. The sample belongs to a study of blood T cell repertoires in COVID-19. Across the whole study: PBMCs, B-cell-depleted T cells, or T cells provided the cDNA or gDNA that made up the material.

With 4 bases clipped from V and 6 bases from J, the junction kept 9 bases outside the gene matches. The CDR3 consists of 14 residues. The germline gives CDR1 LGHNA, CDR2 YNFKEQ. The receptor was isolated from a woman aged 50 to 60 with acute or convalescent COVID-19. The sample was peripheral blood. The chain links TRBV4-2 to TRBJ2-7; the match to TRBD2 covers 7 bases. The CDR3: CASSPGTKIREQYF. In nucleotides, the CDR3 is TGTGCCAGCAGCCCCGGGACTAAGATCCGCGAGCAGTACTTC.